This T cell receptor (beta chain) was observed in a study of shared clonotypes between healthy human individuals. Measured with immunoSEQ multiplex PCR; TCRdb has only the in-frame clones, and not every one. The sample lists around 1,900,000 clones, approximately 92% occurring once. Naive CD8 populations comprised CD45RO-negative cells positively selected for CCR7, excluding terminally differentiated effector memory CD45RA+ cells. The CDR3 extends over 13 amino acids. V was shortened by 0 bases and J by 3 bases, with 7 bases between the two germline ends. Per the germline V gene, CDR1 is GTSNPN and CDR2 is SVGIG (reference sequence).

The sequencing sample was made of naive CD8+ T cells from PBMCs. The rearrangement uses TRBV30 and TRBJ2-3; no clear D gene. The receptor was isolated from a man younger than 30 in good health. Some clones in this sample may be carry-over from other donors' samples. The CDR3 nucleotides read TGTGCCTGGAGTGTAGCTACTACAGATACGCAGTATTTT. Amino acids: CAWSVATTDTQYF.